This TCR beta chain emerged from a study of Graves' ophthalmopathy and Graves' hyperthyroidism (dated by TCRdb to the late 2010s). Background on the whole study: Peripheral blood was collected before any treatment was given, at the time of initial diagnosis. The study used TCR beta repertoire signatures to distinguish Graves' ophthalmopathy from Graves' hyperthyroidism and to predict progression to ophthalmopathy. In total, approximately 130 blood samples were TCR-sequenced: roughly 45 ophthalmopathy, some 75 hyperthyroidism and roughly 17 hyperthyroidism-to-ophthalmopathy patients. To explore V-J signatures distinguishing ophthalmopathy from hyperthyroidism, a discovery set of around 97 patients (fewer than 45 ophthalmopathy, 55 to 60 stable hyperthyroidism) was enrolled. An independent validation cohort comprised some 19 hyperthyroidism patients and over 15 patients who later progressed from hyperthyroidism to ophthalmopathy. In over 5 hyperthyroidism patients, the T-cell repertoire of thyroid tissue was compared with the T-cell repertoire of blood. Following sampling, methimazole starting at 30 mg daily was administered to hyperthyroidism patients, and high-dose intravenous methylprednisolone was administered to ophthalmopathy patients.

The CDR3 sequence holds 15 residues, the cysteine and phenylalanine included. The CDR3 DNA has 45 bases and is translated from base 1. Between the V and J ends, shortened by 2 bases and 2 bases respectively, the junction contains 13 bases. According to the germline V gene, CDR1 reads MNHEY and CDR2 reads SVGEGT. For repertoire sequencing, the TCR beta CDR3 regions were amplified from RNA transcripts. HTBI primers and the Qiagen OneStep RT-PCR kit were used in a first-round RT-PCR, which was followed by a second-round multiplex PCR, size selection and purification. Libraries were sequenced on an Illumina HiSeq2000 using paired-end 100 bp reads. Processing in the source paper ran as follows. SOAPnuke was used to process the reads, throwing out any read that had adapters, had uncalled bases, had a mean Phred below 15, or lacked an exact constant-primer or identifier match. High-quality paired reads were merged with COPE v1.2.5. Each unique nucleotide sequence was defined as a clonotype, and clonotypes were aligned to IMGT TRB V, D and J references with MiTCR v1.1. Analysis was restricted to V-J combinations with a frequency above 0.0001, which covered just over 98% of repertoires. For each V-J combination, a TCR clonal expansion and chaos score was defined as the ratio of F50 clonal expansion to chaos observed in the TCRdist matrix. Features were reduced by Welch's t-statistics and random forest to 10 to 15 V-J combinations, which fed a naive Bayes classifier. Thyroid-blood repertoire similarity was quantified with the Morisita-Horn index. The public reads were reprocessed in TCRdb via fastp at Q25 and MiXCR, keeping in-frame beta chains. For every CDR3 protein sequence, its rows merge into one entry that carries the most common genes and DNA. TCRdb, rather than the study authors, made the V and J calls. The sample table shows about 370,000 distinct CDR3 sequences, and about a sixth are seen once. The ten largest clones take up 2% to 3% of the sample.

Beyond this particular receptor, the publication reports: Most of the expanded thyroid clonotypes with a frequency above 0.001 were also detected in blood, and it was suggested that the thyroid immune response may be reflected by blood repertoires. Sample size was not statistically predetermined, and group allocation was not concealed from the investigators. In validation, the model predicted ophthalmopathy progression with about 70% sensitivity and approximately 72% specificity; about a dozen predicted patients were CT-confirmed with GO in a median of 6.5 months. Ophthalmopathy was separated from stable hyperthyroidism by the 13-signature model with roughly 87% sensitivity and around 81% specificity in cross-validation and with 80%/75% in the test set.

Hyperthyroidism was considered stable if no progression to ophthalmopathy occurred within 18 months of follow-up. Hyperthyroidism patients were newly diagnosed, were aged 18 to 65 years, and had a disease duration under 2 months. Patients were excluded if they had other autoimmune diseases, uncontrolled infections, pregnancy or lactation. Clinical symptoms, serum thyroxine, TRAb, thyroid ultrasound and orbital computed tomography formed the basis of the diagnosis. Using Ficoll-Paque density gradient centrifugation, PBMCs were isolated from about 9.4 ml of fresh peripheral blood. Total RNA was extracted with Trizol reagent and quality-checked on an Agilent 2100 Bioanalyzer. This clonotype was recorded many times. Which antigen it targets is not known. There are no base qualities to consult, and no much larger clone falls within one base.

Input material: peripheral blood. In this chain, TRBV6-2 or TRBV6-3 is recombined with TRBJ2-7; no D gene call is confident. The source of this sequence is an adult woman with stable Graves' hyperthyroidism. The DNA sequence reads TGTGCCAGCAGTTACGTCGGTACACGCGCCTACGAGCAGTACTTC. This codes for CASSYVGTRAYEQYF.